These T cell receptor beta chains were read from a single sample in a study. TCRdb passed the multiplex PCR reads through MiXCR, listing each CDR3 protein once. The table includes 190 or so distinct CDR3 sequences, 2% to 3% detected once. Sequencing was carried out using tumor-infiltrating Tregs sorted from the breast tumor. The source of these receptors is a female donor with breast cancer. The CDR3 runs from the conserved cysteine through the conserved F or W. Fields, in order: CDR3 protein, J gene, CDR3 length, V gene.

CDR3 protein: CASSSPTGVGGYTF
J gene: TRBJ1-2
CDR3 length: 14
V gene: TRBV12-3/TRBV12-4

CDR3 protein: CAGTLPRHSYGYTF
J gene: TRBJ1-2
CDR3 length: 14
V gene: TRBV12-3/TRBV12-4

CDR3 protein: CASSLRYGYTF
J gene: TRBJ1-2
CDR3 length: 11
V gene: TRBV12-3/TRBV12-4

CDR3 protein: CASSSTEGVNYGYTF
J gene: TRBJ1-2
CDR3 length: 15
V gene: TRBV12-3/TRBV12-4

CDR3 protein: CASSLQPPGFLDYGYTF
J gene: TRBJ1-2
CDR3 length: 17
V gene: TRBV12-3/TRBV12-4

CDR3 protein: CASSFGASYGYTF
J gene: TRBJ1-2
CDR3 length: 13
V gene: TRBV12-3/TRBV12-4

CDR3 protein: CASSLRGVYGYTF
J gene: TRBJ1-2
CDR3 length: 13
V gene: TRBV12-3/TRBV12-4

CDR3 protein: CASTSRQGYGYTF
J gene: TRBJ1-2
CDR3 length: 13
V gene: TRBV12-3/TRBV12-4

CDR3 protein: CASRRQGSYGYTF
J gene: TRBJ1-2
CDR3 length: 13
V gene: TRBV12-3/TRBV12-4

CDR3 protein: CASSLRDRGNYGYTF
J gene: TRBJ1-2
CDR3 length: 15
V gene: TRBV12-3/TRBV12-4

CDR3 protein: CASSLFDAVFNYGYTF
J gene: TRBJ1-2
CDR3 length: 16
V gene: TRBV12-3/TRBV12-4

CDR3 protein: CASSLVRGINYGYTF
J gene: TRBJ1-2
CDR3 length: 15
V gene: TRBV12-3/TRBV12-4

CDR3 protein: CASSPQGEGYTF
J gene: TRBJ1-2
CDR3 length: 12
V gene: TRBV12-3/TRBV12-4

CDR3 protein: CASSLHSPLGSNYGYTF
J gene: TRBJ1-2
CDR3 length: 17
V gene: TRBV12-3/TRBV12-4

CDR3 protein: CASSRDRGYGYTF
J gene: TRBJ1-2
CDR3 length: 13
V gene: TRBV12-3/TRBV12-4

CDR3 protein: CASSWVTGDGYTF
J gene: TRBJ1-2
CDR3 length: 13
V gene: TRBV12-3/TRBV12-4

CDR3 protein: CASSYGTGYGYTF
J gene: TRBJ1-2
CDR3 length: 13
V gene: TRBV12-3/TRBV12-4

CDR3 protein: CASRIGTAYYGYTF
J gene: TRBJ1-2
CDR3 length: 14
V gene: TRBV12-3/TRBV12-4

CDR3 protein: CASSFRRVYGYTF
J gene: TRBJ1-2
CDR3 length: 13
V gene: TRBV12-3/TRBV12-4

CDR3 protein: CASSFNQGYGYTF
J gene: TRBJ1-2
CDR3 length: 13
V gene: TRBV12-3/TRBV12-4

CDR3 protein: CASRVLGQEFGYTF
J gene: TRBJ1-2
CDR3 length: 14
V gene: TRBV12-3/TRBV12-4

CDR3 protein: CASSKPGQGHYGYTF
J gene: TRBJ1-2
CDR3 length: 15
V gene: TRBV12-3/TRBV12-4

CDR3 protein: CASSLKSRHGYTF
J gene: TRBJ1-2
CDR3 length: 13
V gene: TRBV12-3/TRBV12-4

CDR3 protein: CASTPLHLNYGYTF
J gene: TRBJ1-2
CDR3 length: 14
V gene: TRBV12-3/TRBV12-4

CDR3 protein: CASSQNYGYTF
J gene: TRBJ1-2
CDR3 length: 11
V gene: TRBV12-3/TRBV12-4

CDR3 protein: CASSSGRLGGYTF
J gene: TRBJ1-2
CDR3 length: 13
V gene: TRBV12-3/TRBV12-4

CDR3 protein: CASGYRGWGYTF
J gene: TRBJ1-2
CDR3 length: 12
V gene: TRBV12-3/TRBV12-4

CDR3 protein: CASSSQEAAYGYTF
J gene: TRBJ1-2
CDR3 length: 14
V gene: TRBV12-3/TRBV12-4

CDR3 protein: CASSFSFSTVNYGYTF
J gene: TRBJ1-2
CDR3 length: 16
V gene: TRBV12-3/TRBV12-4

CDR3 protein: CASSFIRAYGYTF
J gene: TRBJ1-2
CDR3 length: 13
V gene: TRBV12-3/TRBV12-4

CDR3 protein: CASSSLDRGGYTF
J gene: TRBJ1-2
CDR3 length: 13
V gene: TRBV12-3/TRBV12-4

CDR3 protein: CASSLAGLGTLYGYTF
J gene: TRBJ1-2
CDR3 length: 16
V gene: TRBV12-3/TRBV12-4

CDR3 protein: CASSFAGGGYTF
J gene: TRBJ1-2
CDR3 length: 12
V gene: TRBV12-3/TRBV12-4

CDR3 protein: CASSPDMGRIDYGYTF
J gene: TRBJ1-2
CDR3 length: 16
V gene: TRBV12-3/TRBV12-4

CDR3 protein: CASGRDRKAGYTF
J gene: TRBJ1-2
CDR3 length: 13
V gene: TRBV12-3/TRBV12-4